This T cell receptor (beta chain) was obtained from a study of T cell repertoires in cytomegalovirus infection. On the study more broadly: Shared public TCR beta signatures pointed to both CMV infection and a matching HLA type. Overall study results and limits: Cumulative frequency (of public TCR beta family members) identified carriers of CMV plus the relevant HLA. Predominance within the ex vivo response was attributable to HLA-C-restricted CMV-specific TCR beta clonotypes.

Each CDR3 protein gets one entry after TCRdb re-called the reads with MiXCR. This sample has roughly 500,000 distinct CDR3 sequences, with about 33% found just once. Worth noting for this clonotype: Antigen unknown.

The sequenced sample was cultured PBMCs, obtained from culture after CMV antigen stimulation. The source of this sequence is a human donor in good health (CMV status not recorded). Some clones in this sample may be carry-over from other donors' samples.

The CDR3: CASSASTSGNYNEQFF. The CDR3 DNA is TGTGCCAGCAGTGCCTCGACTAGCGGGAACTACAATGAGCAGTTCTTC. V and J are TRBV28 and TRBJ2-1, with TRBD2 identical over 11 bases. Germline trimming cut 5 bases from V and 3 bases from J; bases unmatched to any gene: 6. Germline values: CDR1 MDHEN, CDR2 SYDVKM. The length of the CDR3 is 16 residues.